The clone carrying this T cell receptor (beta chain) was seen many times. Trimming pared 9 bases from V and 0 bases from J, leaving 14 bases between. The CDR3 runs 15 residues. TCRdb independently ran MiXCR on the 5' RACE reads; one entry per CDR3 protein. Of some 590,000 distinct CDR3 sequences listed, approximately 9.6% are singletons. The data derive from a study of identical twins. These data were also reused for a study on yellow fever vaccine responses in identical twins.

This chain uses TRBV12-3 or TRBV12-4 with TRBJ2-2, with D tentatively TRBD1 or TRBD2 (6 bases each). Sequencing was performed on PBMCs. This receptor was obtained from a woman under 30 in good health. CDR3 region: CASRGAETNTGELFF. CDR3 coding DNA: TGTGCCAGTAGGGGGGCAGAGACGAACACCGGGGAGCTGTTTTTT.